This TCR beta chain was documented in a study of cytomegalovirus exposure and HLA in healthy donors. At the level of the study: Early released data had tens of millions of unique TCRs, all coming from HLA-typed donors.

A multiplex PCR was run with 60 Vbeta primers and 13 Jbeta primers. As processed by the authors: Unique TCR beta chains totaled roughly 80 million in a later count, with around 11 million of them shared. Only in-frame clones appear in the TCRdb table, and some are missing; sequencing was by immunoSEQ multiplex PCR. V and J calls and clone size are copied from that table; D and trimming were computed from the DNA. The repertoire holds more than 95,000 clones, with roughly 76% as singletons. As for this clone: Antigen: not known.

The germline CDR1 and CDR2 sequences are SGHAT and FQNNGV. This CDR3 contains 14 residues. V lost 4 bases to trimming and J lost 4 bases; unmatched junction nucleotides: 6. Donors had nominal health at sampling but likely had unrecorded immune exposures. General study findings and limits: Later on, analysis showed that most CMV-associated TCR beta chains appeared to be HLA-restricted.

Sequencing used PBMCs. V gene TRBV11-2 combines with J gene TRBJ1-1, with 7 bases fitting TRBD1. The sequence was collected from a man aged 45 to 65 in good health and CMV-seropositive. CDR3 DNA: TGTGCCAGCAGCTCGCAGGGGGATCCCACTGAAGCTTTCTTT. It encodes CASSSQGDPTEAFF.